This TCR beta chain is from a study of blood T cell repertoires in COVID-19. Overall study context: Specimens from acute and convalescent COVID-19 originated in the United States, Italy and Spain. PBMCs, B-cell-depleted T cells, or T cells provided the cDNA or gDNA that made up the material.

The protocol was immunoSEQ multiplex PCR, while the TCRdb copy is restricted to in-frame clones and leaves out a portion. The sample includes 180,000 or so clones, approximately 80% of them seen just once. With 2 bases removed from V and 0 bases from J, the gap between germline ends came to 8 bases. Germline V gene lookup returns CDR1 GTSNPN and CDR2 SVGIG (reference sequence). The CDR3 totals 14 residues. Those enrolled, adults aged about 18 to 89 years, came from about two dozen US areas. Participants were placed into cohorts based on the clinical history they reported. The chain has TRBV30 and TRBJ1-5; D gene unclear. The sequence was obtained from a man between 50 and 59 years old who had recovered from COVID-19. Sequenced: PBMCs or T cells enriched from blood (not recorded which). CDR3 protein: CAWSRGHSNQPQHF. The CDR3 nucleotides read TGTGCCTGGAGTCGAGGCCATAGCAATCAGCCCCAGCATTTT.